The T cell receptor beta chain described here comes from a study of cytomegalovirus exposure and HLA in healthy donors. Study-wide findings and caveats: It was confirmed in vitro that a few of the CMV-associated chains were specific for CMV antigens.

A multiplex PCR was run with 60 Vbeta primers and 13 Jbeta primers. Measured with immunoSEQ multiplex PCR; TCRdb has only the in-frame clones, and not every one. The sample includes about 130,000 clones, roughly 79% of them seen just once. This clone was seen just once. The antigen remains undetermined. The V end lost 2 bases, the J end lost 4 bases, and 11 bases lay between the germline ends. The CDR3 loop spans 14 amino acids. Germline V gives CDR1 SGHVS, CDR2 FQNEAQ. This rearrangement joins TRBV7-8 to TRBJ1-2; the D is unclear. Input material: PBMCs. The receptor was isolated from a woman aged 50 to 60 in good health and CMV-seronegative. The CDR3 nucleotides read TGTGCCAGCAGCTTACGGGTTTCTCGCTATGGCTACACCTTC. Its translation: CASSLRVSRYGYTF.